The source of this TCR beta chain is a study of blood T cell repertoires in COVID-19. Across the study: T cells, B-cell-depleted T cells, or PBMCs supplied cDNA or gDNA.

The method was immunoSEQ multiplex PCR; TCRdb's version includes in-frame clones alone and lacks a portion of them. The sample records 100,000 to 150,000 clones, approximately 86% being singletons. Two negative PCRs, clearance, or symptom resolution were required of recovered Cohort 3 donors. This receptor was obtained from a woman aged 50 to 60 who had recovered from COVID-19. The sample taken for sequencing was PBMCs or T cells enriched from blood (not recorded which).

This chain's CDR3 is CASSGLEDIVQPQHF. CDR3 nucleotide sequence: TGTGCCAGCAGTGGCTTGGAAGACATCGTTCAGCCCCAGCATTTT. V gene TRBV7-9 combines with J gene TRBJ1-5; D gene unclear. The ends were cut back, 6 bases at V and 6 bases at J, with 18 bases in the middle. The V gene's germline CDR1 is SEHNR and CDR2 FQNEAQ (reference sequence). CDR3 length: 15 amino acids.